The 9 T cell receptor beta chains in this list originate from one sample, sequenced in a study of spatial heterogeneity in lung cancer. Each CDR3 protein is one row after TCRdb ran MiXCR on the 5' RACE reads. The data hold about 50,000 distinct CDR3 sequences, with less than 9% observed a single time. This sample's time point: sample taken at primary tumor resection. Unsorted samples of tumor, nontumor lung or frozen PBMC had their whole RNA sequenced. Sequences were derived from PBMCs, sampled at surgery. These receptors were collected from a female donor with early-stage non-small cell lung cancer.

V and J are TRBV3-1 and TRBJ2-7; TRBD1 might be the D (6 bases). The germline V and J ends were trimmed by 4 bases and 2 bases, with 12 bases remaining between them. This CDR3 comprises 14 residues. Per the germline V gene, CDR1 is LGHDT and CDR2 is YNNKEL (reference sequence). The CDR3 sequence is CASSPDSLTYEQYF. CDR3 DNA sequence: TGTGCCAGCAGCCCGGACAGCCTCACCTACGAGCAGTACTTC.

The chain couples TRBV23-1 to TRBJ1-5; perhaps TRBD1 as D (6 bases). TRBV23-1 qualifies as an ORF whose function is uncertain. Trimming took 7 bases from V and 6 from J, leaving 22 bases between them. CDR3 length: 16 residues. This chain's CDR3 is CASNPDRIWVVQPQHF. The CDR3 nucleotides are TGCGCCAGCAACCCAGACAGGATTTGGGTTGTTCAGCCCCAGCATTTT.

This clonotype has at least ten counts. The rearrangement links TRBV7-9 to TRBJ2-1, with 7 bases aligning to TRBD1. Germline CDR1 and CDR2: SEHNR and FQNEAQ (reference sequence). V was clipped by 5 bases and J by 0 bases; unmatched bases: 4. CDR3 length: 15 residues. The CDR3 loop is CASSRDSGSYNEQFF. In nucleotides, the CDR3 is TGTGCCAGCAGCCGGGACAGCGGCTCCTACAATGAGCAGTTCTTC.

This clonotype was counted ten times or more. The V and J genes are TRBV27 and TRBJ2-7; 9 nucleotides agree with TRBD1. The length of the CDR3 is 15 residues. Unmatched junction bases numbered 6, after V lost 3 bases and J lost 3 bases. Germline assignment: CDR1 MNHEY and CDR2 SMNVEV (reference sequence). The CDR3, as DNA: TGTGCCAGCAGTTTTGCCCGGGACAGGGACTACGAGCAGTACTTC. It translates to CASSFARDRDYEQYF.

The J gene is TRBJ1-1, the V gene TRBV12-3 or TRBV12-4, with TRBD1 identical over 9 bases. The CDR3 covers 17 residues. The ends lost 3 bases at V and 1 base at J; junction bases unmatched: 9. CDR3 DNA sequence: TGTGCCAGCAGTTTCACAGGGGGCATCGAAAAGAACACTGAAGCTTTCTTT. Amino acids: CASSFTGGIEKNTEAFF.

This clonotype was detected a few times. This chain connects TRBV9 to TRBJ2-2; a weak D match, TRBD1 (5 bases). Germline V CDR1 and CDR2: SGDLS, YYNGEE. V lost 4 bases, J lost 0 bases, and 7 bases lay in between. This CDR3 region has 14 residues. The chain's CDR3 is CASSSGTNTGELFF. CDR3 DNA sequence: TGTGCCAGCAGCTCAGGGACGAACACCGGGGAGCTGTTTTTT.

This clonotype was observed a handful of times. This chain uses TRBV5-1 with TRBJ1-1, with 7 positions matching TRBD1. This CDR3 is built from 16 residues. Germline CDR1 SGHRS, CDR2 YFSETQ. Trimming at V came to 3 bases and at J to 0 bases, leaving 8 bases not matched to a gene. The CDR3 sequence is CASSSRQGGMNTEAFF. CDR3 coding DNA: TGCGCCAGCAGCTCTCGACAGGGTGGGATGAACACTGAAGCTTTCTTT.

This sequence joins TRBV3-1 and TRBJ1-2; D remains unclear. The germline V and J ends were trimmed by 4 bases and 1 base, with 10 bases remaining between them. The CDR3 sequence is 14 residues long. From germline, CDR1 is LGHDT and CDR2 YNNKEL (reference sequence). This CDR3 is CASSLSTVNYGYTF. CDR3 DNA: TGTGCCAGCAGCCTTTCCACGGTTAACTATGGCTACACCTTC.

This clonotype was recorded at least ten times. V gene TRBV7-9 combines with J gene TRBJ2-5; D not resolved. Germline V gene lookup returns CDR1 SEHNR and CDR2 FQNEAQ (reference sequence). The CDR3 contains 13 residues. With 8 bases removed from V and 0 bases from J, the gap between germline ends came to 10 bases. CDR3 nucleotide sequence: TGTGCCAGCCTCCCTGGGGACCAAGAGACCCAGTACTTC. Translating it yields CASLPGDQETQYF.